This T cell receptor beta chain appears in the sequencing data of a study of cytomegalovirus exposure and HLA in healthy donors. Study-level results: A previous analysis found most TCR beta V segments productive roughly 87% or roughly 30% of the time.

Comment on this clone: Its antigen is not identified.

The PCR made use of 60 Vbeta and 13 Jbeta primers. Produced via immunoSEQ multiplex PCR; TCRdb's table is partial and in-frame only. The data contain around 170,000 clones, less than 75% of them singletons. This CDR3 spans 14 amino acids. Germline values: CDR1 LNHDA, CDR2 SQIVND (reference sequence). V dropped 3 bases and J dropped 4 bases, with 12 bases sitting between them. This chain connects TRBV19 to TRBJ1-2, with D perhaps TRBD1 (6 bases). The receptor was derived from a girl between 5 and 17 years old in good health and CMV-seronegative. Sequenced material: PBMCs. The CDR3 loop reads CASSIWGPSYGYTF. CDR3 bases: TGTGCCAGTAGTATCTGGGGGCCTTCCTATGGCTACACCTTC.